This is a list of T cell receptor beta chains from one sample in a study of blood T cell repertoires in COVID-19. Clones were read by immunoSEQ multiplex PCR, and TCRdb kept only the in-frame ones, dropping some. This repertoire shows about 310,000 clones, about 87% found once; its top ten account for over 1%. The sample was peripheral blood. The receptors were sampled from a man between 65 and 85 years old with acute or convalescent COVID-19. Both conserved end residues are part of each CDR3. Fields, in order: J gene, D gene, V gene, clone size, CDR3 protein, CDR3 DNA. The D gene is left open where the match is weak. Expanded clones get a size class; other rows say once, few or many, or leave the size out.

>TRBJ1-6|-|TRBV28|once
CASSLVRGSGTNSPLHF
TGTGCCAGCAGTTTAGTTAGAGGATCGGGGACAAATTCACCCCTCCACTTT
>TRBJ1-2|TRBD1|TRBV28|-
CASSRGFISNYGYTF
TGTGCCAGCAGCAGGGGGTTCATCTCTAACTATGGCTACACCTTC
>TRBJ2-2|TRBD2|TRBV29-1|-
CSVSLAGGPGELFF
TGCAGCGTTTCCCTAGCGGGAGGGCCCGGGGAGCTGTTTTTT
>TRBJ1-1|TRBD1|TRBV6-5|-
CASSNDRVRNTEAFF
TGTGCCAGCAGCAATGACAGGGTTCGGAACACTGAAGCTTTCTTT
>TRBJ2-3|-|TRBV5-4|-
CASSSGSRTDTQYF
TGTGCCAGCAGCTCCGGGTCTCGCACAGATACGCAGTATTTT
>TRBJ1-5|-|TRBV7-2|-
CASSPVPGRQPQHF
TGTGCCAGCAGCCCGGTACCGGGAAGACAGCCCCAGCATTTT
>TRBJ2-7|-|TRBV6-1|-
CASSEATAGKHF
TGTGCCAGCAGTGAAGCTACGGCAGGCAAACACTTC
>TRBJ1-3|-|TRBV11-1|-
CTSSFYRGNTIYF
TGTACCAGCAGCTTCTACAGGGGAAACACCATATATTTT
>TRBJ2-2|-|TRBV10-1|-
CASSDSPGTGELFF
TGCGCCAGCAGTGACAGCCCGGGCACCGGGGAGCTGTTTTTT
>TRBJ2-1|TRBD2|TRBV2|-
CASSLTSGDPHEQFF
TGTGCCAGCAGCCTTACTAGCGGGGACCCCCATGAGCAGTTCTTC
>TRBJ2-5|-|TRBV27|-
CASKPTDYQETQYF
TGTGCCAGCAAACCCACCGACTACCAAGAGACCCAGTACTTC
>TRBJ1-2|-|TRBV19|-
CASSVQGEGGYTF
TGTGCCAGTAGTGTACAGGGTGAGGGTGGCTACACCTTC
>TRBJ1-1|-|TRBV12-3/TRBV12-4|-
CASSYLGVAEAFF
TGTGCCAGCAGTTATTTAGGGGTGGCTGAAGCTTTCTTT
>TRBJ1-1|-|TRBV5-8|-
CASSYSGTEAFF
TGTGCCAGCAGCTATTCGGGAACTGAAGCTTTCTTT
>TRBJ2-2|TRBD1|TRBV28|-
CASKRQGLTGELFF
TGTGCCAGCAAAAGACAGGGGCTAACCGGGGAGCTGTTTTTT
>TRBJ2-1|TRBD2|TRBV18|-
CASSPGTSGYNEQFF
TGTGCCAGCTCACCGGGGACTAGCGGATACAATGAGCAGTTCTTC
>TRBJ2-1|-|TRBV3-1/TRBV3-2|-
CASSQVLFCWGDAWNEQFF
TGTGCCAGCAGCCAAGTTCTCTTCTGCTGGGGGGATGCGTGGAATGAGCAGTTCTTC
>TRBJ2-1|TRBD2|TRBV5-1|-
CASSSGASGRLGNEQFF
TGCGCCAGCAGCTCGGGCGCGAGCGGGAGACTGGGCAATGAGCAGTTCTTC
>TRBJ1-4|-|TRBV2|-
CASNPRTGTNEKLFF
TGTGCCAGCAACCCGAGGACTGGAACTAATGAAAAACTGTTTTTT
>TRBJ2-1|TRBD2|TRBV6-8|-
CASSFPGGGRNEQFF
TGTGCCAGCAGTTTTCCCGGGGGGGGGCGCAATGAGCAGTTCTTC
>TRBJ1-5|TRBD1|TRBV9|-
CASLPTGTGVSNQPQHF
TGTGCCAGCCTCCCCACCGGGACAGGTGTTAGCAATCAGCCCCAGCATTTT
>TRBJ1-5|TRBD1|TRBV19|-
CASRIDRVGQPQHF
TGTGCCAGTAGGATCGACAGGGTAGGTCAGCCCCAGCATTTT
>TRBJ1-2|TRBD1|TRBV2|-
CASMRGQDYGYTF
TGTGCCAGCATGCGGGGACAGGACTATGGCTACACCTTC
>TRBJ2-7|-|TRBV11-2|-
CASSLGPGIEHEQYF
TGTGCCAGCAGCTTAGGTCCGGGTATCGAACACGAGCAGTACTTC
>TRBJ2-2|-|TRBV27|once
CASSLRGGNTGELFF
TGTGCCAGCAGTTTAAGGGGGGGGAACACCGGGGAGCTGTTTTTT
>TRBJ2-5|-|TRBV15|-
CATSVRFGETQYF
TGTGCCACCAGCGTGAGGTTCGGGGAGACCCAGTACTTC
>TRBJ2-1|-|TRBV5-5|-
CASSYDYSLSYNEQFF
TGTGCCAGCAGCTATGACTATTCTCTCTCCTACAATGAGCAGTTCTTC
>TRBJ1-1|-|TRBV5-4|-
CASSLRIQGQTEAFF
TGTGCCAGCAGCTTGCGTATCCAGGGACAAACTGAAGCTTTCTTT
>TRBJ2-7|TRBD2|TRBV11-3|-
CASSPSYGGRPEQYF
TGTGCCAGCAGCCCCTCTTATGGCGGGAGACCCGAGCAGTACTTC
>TRBJ2-1|TRBD2|TRBV28|few
CASSPPLSGSPYNEQFF
TGTGCCAGCAGTCCCCCCCTTAGCGGGAGTCCCTACAATGAGCAGTTCTTC
>TRBJ1-1|TRBD1|TRBV6-5|-
CASRPGTGWDTEAFF
TGTGCCAGCAGGCCCGGGACAGGGTGGGATACTGAAGCTTTCTTT
>TRBJ1-5|-|TRBV28|-
CASSSGGNQPQHF
TGTGCCAGCAGTTCAGGGGGCAATCAGCCCCAGCATTTT
>TRBJ2-5|TRBD1|TRBV6-2/TRBV6-3|once
CASSYETGGKETQYF
TGTGCCAGCAGTTACGAGACAGGGGGTAAGGAGACCCAGTACTTC
>TRBJ2-3|-|TRBV25-1|-
CASRTGLLSTDTQYF
TGTGCCAGCAGGACAGGTTTACTTAGCACAGATACGCAGTATTTT
>TRBJ2-1|-|TRBV2|once
CASSRDLNSEQFF
TGTGCCAGCAGTAGGGACTTGAACAGTGAGCAGTTCTTC
>TRBJ2-5|TRBD2|TRBV6-5|-
CASSTRLAGVETQYF
TGTGCCAGCAGTACGAGACTAGCGGGAGTAGAGACCCAGTACTTC
>TRBJ1-1|-|TRBV6-5|-
CASSRTGTSTEAFF
TGTGCCAGCAGTAGAACCGGGACAAGCACTGAAGCTTTCTTT
>TRBJ1-2|TRBD1|TRBV28|-
CASTPTGIYGYTF
TGTGCCAGCACCCCGACAGGGATCTATGGCTACACCTTC
>TRBJ2-1|-|TRBV29-1|-
CSVEDLQGINEQFF
TGCAGCGTTGAAGATCTTCAGGGTATCAATGAGCAGTTCTTC
>TRBJ2-7|TRBD2|TRBV7-2|-
CASSYRTSGRIIYEQYF
TGTGCCAGCAGCTACAGGACTAGCGGGAGGATAATTTACGAGCAGTACTTC
>TRBJ2-1|-|TRBV6-6|-
CASRLDYNEQFF
TGTGCCAGCAGACTAGACTACAATGAGCAGTTCTTC